These 2 T cell receptor beta chains came from one sample sequenced in a study of T cell responses to AZD1222 COVID-19 vaccine. Produced via immunoSEQ multiplex PCR; TCRdb's table is partial and in-frame only. The sample contains some 120,000 clones, approximately 83% of which appear only once. The specimen comprised peripheral blood, sampled on day 0 of AZD1222 vaccination. All receptors derive from an adult in good health.

This clone has a handful of counts. This chain's CDR3 is CASSLLIQGPYVEQYF. The CDR3 DNA reads TGCGCCAGCAGCTTGCTGATACAGGGCCCCTATGTCGAGCAGTACTTC. V is TRBV5-1 and J is TRBJ2-7, with D possibly TRBD1 on 6 matching bases. The CDR3 length is 16 residues. V lost 1 base, J lost 6 bases, and 20 bases lay in between. The germline V gene has CDR1 SGHRS and CDR2 YFSETQ.

V usage is TRBV2 and J usage is TRBJ1-2; possibly TRBD1 for D (5 bases). Per germline, CDR1 SNHLY and CDR2 FYNNEI. The ends were cut back, 6 bases at V and 1 base at J, with 6 bases in the middle. The CDR3 runs to 12 residues. CDR3: CASRQDNYGYTF. The CDR3, as DNA: TGTGCCAGCAGACAGGATAACTATGGCTACACCTTC. Full variable domain (rest looked up from reference TRBV2 and TRBJ1-2): EPEVTQTPSHQVTQMGQEVILRCVPISNHLYFYWYRQILGQKVEFLVSFYNNEISEKSEIFDDQFSVERPDGSNFTLKIRSTKLEDSAMYFCASRQDNYGYTFGSGTRLTVV.